This T cell receptor beta chain stems from a study of T cells during gluten challenge in celiac disease (dated by TCRdb to 2017 to 2019). About the study as a whole: Paired single-cell TCR sequencing was done for about seven challenge participants who showed a significant increase in HLA-DQ:gluten tetramer-binding T cells. Blood was collected at baseline, day 6 and day 14 of the challenge, whereas duodenal biopsies were collected at baseline and day 14. Single-cell libraries were sequenced paired-end 250 bp and bulk libraries paired-end 300 bp on the Illumina MiSeq. The paper as a whole reports these results and caveats: In several patients, roughly 11-44% of single-cell TCR-alpha/beta clonotypes seen at the latest time point had also been present at baseline, compared with roughly 52-55% in the bulk data. Clonal expansion rose on day 6, as shown by reduced sample-corrected Shannon diversity of circulating gluten-specific T cells. A peak in circulating gluten-specific T cells was observed on day 6, and the day-6 repertoire appeared to be composed largely of expanded preexisting memory clonotypes.

To study recall of gluten-specific T cells, treated celiac disease patients who were on a gluten-free diet went through a 14-day oral dietary gluten challenge. In the lamina propria, live cells were gated as tetramer-binding CD3+ CD8- CD4+ T cells, with CD11c, CD14, CD15, CD19 and CD56 cells excluded. Cells were sorted on an Aria II cell sorter as single cells, and also in bulk when tetramer-positive cells were relatively numerous. Fewer than ten duodenal biopsies were taken from each challenged patient at baseline and on day 14. Biopsies were treated with EDTA to remove epithelium, digested with collagenase, homogenized and filtered to yield cryopreserved lamina propria cell suspensions. Before tetramer-binding CD4+ T cells were sorted, thawed cells were stained with a pool of PE-conjugated HLA-DQ:gluten tetramers presenting immunodominant gluten epitopes. From a lookup of the germline V gene, CDR1 and CDR2 are SGHDT and YYEEEE. The CDR3 spans 12 residues, from the cysteine through the phenylalanine. This entry keeps only the CDR3 DNA: 36 bases, framed from base 1. Trimming removed 2 bases from V and 6 bases from J, leaving 5 bases between the germline ends.

This clonotype is categorized as hyperexpanded (1% or more). No much larger clone is present one base from it, and per-base qualities are unavailable. The protocol used for the library was single-cell sequencing. The sequencer listed for this sample is Illumina MiSeq. Three nested PCRs using multiplexed primers that cover all TRA and TRB V genes were used to amplify paired single-cell TCR-alpha and TCR-beta sequences. The source study handled its data this way. Selected pRESTO steps were used for read preprocessing, and IMGT/HighV-QUEST was used to assign V, D, J genes and CDR3 junctions. Single cells were kept only if valid singletons with at most three chains, each supported by 100 or more reads. Clonotypes were defined by identical paired TCR-alpha/beta nucleotide sequences, and cross-patient sharing of only 0.2% to 0.25% indicated negligible cross-contamination. Repertoire diversity was estimated with an undersampling-corrected Shannon index in samples with more than 20 cells. TCRdb ran its own pipeline on the public reads, namely fastp trimming at Q25 and MiXCR clone calling, and kept in-frame beta chains. Each CDR3 protein appears once, grouped with its most common genes and DNA. The V and J calls here are based on TCRdb, not the publication. For this sample there are more than 400 distinct CDR3 sequences; 25% to 40% appear just once. The ten largest account for about 44% of the sample.

The sequence links TRBV5-6 to TRBJ2-2; the D segment cannot be called with confidence. The sequences come from gluten-specific CD4+ T cells sorted from the duodenum using tetramers, collected at baseline or on day 14 of gluten challenge (not recorded which). The sequence came from a female donor with celiac disease. The sequenced DNA: TGTGCCAGCAGCTTAATTGCCGGGGAGCTGTTTTTT. Its protein product is CASSLIAGELFF.